A selection of T cell receptor beta chains follows, all from one sample in a study of CD8+ T cells in alopecia areata. Clones were read by immunoSEQ multiplex PCR, and TCRdb kept only the in-frame ones, dropping some. The table includes about 160,000 clones, around three fifths detected once. Sequences were derived from CD4+ T cells sorted from blood, sampled at week 4, from a patient treated with tofacitinib. These receptors were collected from a human donor with alopecia areata. Both conserved end residues are part of each CDR3. A D gene is named only where the DNA matches it firmly. Rows may omit the clone size; those that give it use once, few, many or a size class.

V gene	D gene	J gene	clone size	CDR3 length	CDR3 DNA	CDR3 protein
TRBV30	TRBD2	TRBJ2-5	NA	16	TGTGCCTGGAGTGTATGGGCTAGCGGGGGCAGGGAGACCCAGTACTTC	CAWSVWASGGRETQYF
TRBV9	TRBD1	TRBJ2-3	NA	13	TGTGCCAGCAGCGAGAGGGACAGGCGGGCGCAGTATTTT	CASSERDRRAQYF
TRBV30	TRBD1	TRBJ2-3	NA	12	TGTTCCGGGGGACAGGGGGCCGATACGCAGTATTTT	CSGGQGADTQYF
TRBV29-1	NA	TRBJ2-2	NA	11	TGCAGCGCCTGGGTGACCGGGGAGCTGTTTTTT	CSAWVTGELFF
TRBV25-1	NA	TRBJ2-3	NA	14	TGTGCCAGCAGTGGTCAGAAACACACAGATACGCAGTATTTT	CASSGQKHTDTQYF
TRBV7-9	NA	TRBJ1-1	NA	13	TGTGCCAGCAGCCAGACAGGGAACACTGAAGCTTTCTTT	CASSQTGNTEAFF
TRBV6-4	TRBD2	TRBJ2-1	NA	17	TGTGCCAGCACTTCTTCTAGCGGGGGTTTCACCTACAATGAGCAGTTCTTC	CASTSSSGGFTYNEQFF
TRBV29-1	NA	TRBJ2-2	few	14	TGCAGCGTTATCCACCGAGTGAACACCGGGGAGCTGTTTTTT	CSVIHRVNTGELFF
TRBV29-1	NA	TRBJ2-5	few	13	TGCAGCGGGAGCCGAGGGGTTCTAGAGACCCAGTACTTC	CSGSRGVLETQYF
TRBV29-1	TRBD1	TRBJ2-1	NA	12	TGCAGCGTTGATATCAGGGGGAATGAGCAGTTCTTC	CSVDIRGNEQFF
TRBV10-3	TRBD2	TRBJ2-5	NA	15	TGTGCCATCAGTAGTCCGGGACTAGCAGGGGAGACCCAGTACTTC	CAISSPGLAGETQYF
TRBV10-3	NA	TRBJ2-3	few	13	TGTGCCATCAGTGAGTCGGAGGCAGATACGCAGTATTTT	CAISESEADTQYF
TRBV7-8	NA	TRBJ2-7	many	12	TGTGCCAGCAGCGTACAGGATTACGAGCAGTACTTC	CASSVQDYEQYF
TRBV6-6	NA	TRBJ1-1	few	13	TGTGCCAGCCGGGGGCAGGTGAACACTGAAGCTTTCTTT	CASRGQVNTEAFF
TRBV4-1	NA	TRBJ1-1	NA	14	TGCGCCAGCAGCCAAGAACTCCACGGCACTGAAGCTTTCTTT	CASSQELHGTEAFF
TRBV7-9	NA	TRBJ1-1	NA	15	TGTGCCAGCAGCTTAGGCAGTTGGAGGAACACTGAAGCTTTCTTT	CASSLGSWRNTEAFF
TRBV7-2	NA	TRBJ2-1	NA	13	TGTGCCAGCAGCTTGACTAGTCACAATGAGCAGTTCTTC	CASSLTSHNEQFF
TRBV7-9	NA	TRBJ2-7	NA	17	TGTGCCAGCAGCTTAGGGGGTACCAGGACGGACCTCTACGAGCAGTACTTC	CASSLGGTRTDLYEQYF
TRBV5-1	NA	TRBJ1-2	NA	13	TGCGCCAGCAGCGGCAGGGTCGGGTATGGCTACACCTTC	CASSGRVGYGYTF
TRBV29-1	NA	TRBJ2-3	once	11	TGCAGCGTTGCAGTCACAGATACGCAGTATTTT	CSVAVTDTQYF
TRBV6-5	NA	TRBJ1-2	NA	12	TGTGCCAGCATGGGGTCGGCGGTTGGCTACACCTTC	CASMGSAVGYTF
TRBV5-1	NA	TRBJ2-1	NA	16	TGCGCCAGCAGCCCCTTAGGACAGGGAGGGTACAATGAGCAGTTCTTC	CASSPLGQGGYNEQFF
TRBV7-3	NA	TRBJ2-3	NA	14	TGTGCCAGCAGCATGCGGGGCACCACAGATACGCAGTATTTT	CASSMRGTTDTQYF
TRBV4-1	NA	TRBJ1-5	NA	14	TGCGCCAGCAACAGCCGCCCTCGCAATCAGCCCCAGCATTTT	CASNSRPRNQPQHF
TRBV7-9	NA	TRBJ2-2	NA	14	TGTGCCAGCAGCTTAGTAGGGGCGACCGGGGAGCTGTTTTTT	CASSLVGATGELFF
TRBV10-2	NA	TRBJ2-7	many	12	TGCGCCAGCAGTGTGGGAGGCTACGAGCAGTACTTC	CASSVGGYEQYF
TRBV30	NA	TRBJ1-6	NA	16	TGTGCCTGGAGCGAACCACAGCTCTCCTATAATTCACCCCTCCACTTT	CAWSEPQLSYNSPLHF
TRBV5-4	TRBD1	TRBJ1-2	NA	14	TGTGCCAGCAGCTTGAGGACAGGGAACTATGGCTACACCTTC	CASSLRTGNYGYTF
TRBV29-1	NA	TRBJ2-1	NA	14	TGCAGCGTCACCACAGGGAGGCCCTACAATGAGCAGTTCTTC	CSVTTGRPYNEQFF
TRBV27	NA	TRBJ1-4	NA	14	TGTGCCAGCAGCTCCTCCTGGGGTGGTGAAAAACTGTTTTTT	CASSSSWGGEKLFF
TRBV29-1	TRBD1	TRBJ2-7	NA	13	TGCAGCGTTGAAGACGACAGGGCAGCCGAGCAGTACTTC	CSVEDDRAAEQYF
TRBV15	TRBD1	TRBJ1-1	NA	15	TGTGCCACCAGCAGAGAGGGGGACAGAAACACTGAAGCTTTCTTT	CATSREGDRNTEAFF
TRBV6-6	TRBD1	TRBJ2-7	NA	14	TGTGCCAGCAGTCGGACAGGGTCATCCTACGAGCAGTACTTC	CASSRTGSSYEQYF
TRBV29-1	TRBD2	TRBJ2-2	NA	16	TGCAGCGTCCACACTAGCGCCCATGGTGGCACCGGGGAGCTGTTTTTT	CSVHTSAHGGTGELFF
TRBV2	TRBD1	TRBJ2-3	many	14	TGTGCCAGCAGGCCGGGACAGGAAACAGATACGCAGTATTTT	CASRPGQETDTQYF
TRBV5-7	NA	TRBJ1-1	few	12	TGTTCTTCGGGGGACCTGAACACTGAAGCTTTCTTT	CSSGDLNTEAFF
TRBV7-3	NA	TRBJ2-3	NA	16	TGTGCCAGCAGCTTAATCGCGGGGATATGGGCAGATACGCAGTATTTT	CASSLIAGIWADTQYF
TRBV7-3	TRBD2	TRBJ2-1	medium-sized	14	TGTGCCAGCAGCTTAACCGGGGGAGCGGGAGAGCAGTTCTTC	CASSLTGGAGEQFF
TRBV2	NA	TRBJ2-1	few	12	TGTGCCAGCAGGGCCGGGGAAAATGAGCAGTTCTTC	CASRAGENEQFF
TRBV30	TRBD2	TRBJ2-3	NA	16	TGTGCCTGGAGTGCCCTTAGCGGGGCTAGCACAGATACGCAGTATTTT	CAWSALSGASTDTQYF